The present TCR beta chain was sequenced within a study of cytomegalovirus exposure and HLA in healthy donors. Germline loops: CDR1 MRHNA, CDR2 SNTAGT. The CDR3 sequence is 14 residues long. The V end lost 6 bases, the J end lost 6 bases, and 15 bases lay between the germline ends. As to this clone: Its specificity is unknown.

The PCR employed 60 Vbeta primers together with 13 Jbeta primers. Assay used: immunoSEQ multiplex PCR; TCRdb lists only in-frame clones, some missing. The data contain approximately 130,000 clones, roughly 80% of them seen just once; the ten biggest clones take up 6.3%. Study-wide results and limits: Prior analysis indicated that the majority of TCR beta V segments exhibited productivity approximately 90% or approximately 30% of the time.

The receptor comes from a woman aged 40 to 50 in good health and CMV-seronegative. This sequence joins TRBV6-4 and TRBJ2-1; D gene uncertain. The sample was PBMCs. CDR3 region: CASSEPTLGNEQFF. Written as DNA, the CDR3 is TGTGCCAGCAGCGAACCAACTCTAGGCAATGAGCAGTTCTTC.